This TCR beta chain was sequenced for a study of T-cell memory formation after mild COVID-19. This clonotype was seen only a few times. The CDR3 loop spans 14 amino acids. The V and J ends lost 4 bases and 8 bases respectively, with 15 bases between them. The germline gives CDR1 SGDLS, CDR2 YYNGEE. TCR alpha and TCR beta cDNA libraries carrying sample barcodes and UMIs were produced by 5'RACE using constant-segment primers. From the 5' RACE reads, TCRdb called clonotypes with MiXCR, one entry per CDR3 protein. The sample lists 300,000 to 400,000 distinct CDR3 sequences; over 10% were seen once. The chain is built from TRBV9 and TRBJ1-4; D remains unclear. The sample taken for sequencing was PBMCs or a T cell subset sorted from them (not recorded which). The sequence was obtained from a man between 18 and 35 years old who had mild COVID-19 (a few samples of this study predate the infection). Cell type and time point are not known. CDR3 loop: CASSFGRGGEKLFF. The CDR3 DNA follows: TGTGCCAGCAGCTTTGGACGGGGTGGAGAAAAACTGTTTTTT.